These 26 T cell receptor beta chains were sequenced from one sample in a study of response to subunit inactivated influenza vaccine. MiXCR was run by TCRdb on the RT-PCR reads, yielding one entry per CDR3 protein. The sample holds about 540,000 distinct CDR3 sequences, 20% to 25% seen once. A further study also used this sample, focusing on T cells expressing NK-cell markers. As that study records: What made the TCR beta cDNA was 5'RACE template switching with UMIs.

This specimen consisted of CD4+ T cells sorted from PBMCs, obtained 11 to 12 days after vaccination. The receptors derive from a man in his forties or fifties who received an inactivated influenza vaccine.

The J gene is TRBJ2-5, the V gene TRBV3-1; 9 bases fit TRBD2. With 1 base clipped from V and 6 bases from J, the junction kept 12 bases outside the gene matches. CDR1 and CDR2 (germline): LGHDT, YNNKEL (reference sequence). The CDR3 spans 17 residues. CDR3 nucleotide sequence: TGTGCCAGCAGCCAAGTCGTAGCGGGGGCCTTGGGGAAGACCCAGTACTTC. Translated, it gives CASSQVVAGALGKTQYF.

This clonotype was seen a few times. The chain employs TRBV4-1 and TRBJ1-5; D remains ambiguous. Germline lookup yields CDR1 MGHRA and CDR2 YSYEKL. V was shortened by 0 bases and J by 1 base, with 13 bases between the two germline ends. The CDR3 extends over 17 amino acids. CDR3 amino acids: CASSQEMRGLSNQPQHF. The CDR3 nucleotides are TGCGCCAGCAGCCAAGAAATGAGAGGATTAAGCAATCAGCCCCAGCATTTT.

Details on this clonotype: At one of its ends the junction is not consistent with the germline gene, which may arise from a read error. This chain connects TRBV7-9 to TRBJ2-7, with D maybe TRBD2 (6 bases). CDR1 and CDR2 from the germline V gene are SEHNR and FQNEAQ (reference sequence). This CDR3 is built from 15 residues. CDR3 DNA sequence: TGTCCCAGCAGCTTAGGAGGGGCAGGAATTTACGAGCAGTACTTC. Translated, it gives CPSSLGGAGIYEQYF.

The gene calls are TRBV28 and TRBJ2-3; TRBD1 matches at 7 bases. From germline, CDR1 is MDHEN and CDR2 SYDVKM. The trim removed 3 bases at V and 4 bases at J, leaving 4 bases unmatched. This CDR3 spans 14 amino acids. CDR3 nucleotides: TGTGCCAGCAGTTTCTCCGACAGGGCAGATACGCAGTATTTT. Residues: CASSFSDRADTQYF.

The genes are TRBV3-1 and TRBJ1-1, with D perhaps matching TRBD1 (5 bases). CDR3 length: 13 residues. Germline V gene lookup returns CDR1 LGHDT and CDR2 YNNKEL (reference sequence). V gave up 2 bases and J gave up 6 bases, with 10 bases separating them. The DNA for the CDR3 is TGTGCCAGCAGCCAACGGGGCGGATCTGAAGCTTTCTTT. It specifies CASSQRGGSEAFF.

This clonotype was detected a few times. V usage is TRBV20-1 and J usage is TRBJ1-1; D not certain. The CDR3 runs 12 residues. Trimming stripped 6 bases from V and 3 bases from J, with 11 bases between. Germline V CDR1 and CDR2: DFQATT, SNEGSKA (reference sequence). The CDR3 is CSADPVYTEAFF. DNA of the CDR3: TGCAGTGCAGATCCCGTCTACACTGAAGCTTTCTTT.

This clonotype has just a few counts. The chain couples TRBV5-1 to TRBJ2-5; 9 nucleotides line up with TRBD1. Germline CDR1 and CDR2: SGHRS and YFSETQ. This CDR3 region has 16 residues. With 4 bases clipped from V and 5 bases from J, the junction kept 12 bases outside the gene matches. In nucleotides, the CDR3 is TGCGCCAGCAGCCCCCGGGACAGGGATGTATTGGAGACCCAGTACTTC. This sequence encodes CASSPRDRDVLETQYF.

The chain has TRBV6-2 or TRBV6-3 and TRBJ2-2; D call uncertain. The V and J ends lost 2 bases and 6 bases respectively, with 16 bases between them. Germline V gene data show CDR1 as MNHEY and CDR2 as SVGEGT. This CDR3 contains 16 residues. The CDR3: CASSYQVWVGSGELFF. The DNA of the CDR3 is TGTGCCAGCAGTTACCAAGTATGGGTAGGATCCGGGGAGCTGTTTTTT.

This chain connects TRBV6-5 to TRBJ2-1, with 10 nucleotides matching TRBD2. Trimming cost V 2 bases and J 6 bases; bases outside gene matches: 7. Germline CDR1 and CDR2: MNHEY and SVGAGI. There are 16 residues in the CDR3. In DNA, the CDR3 is TGTGCCAGCAGTTACCCAAGCGGGAGGGGAGTCAATGAGCAGTTCTTC. Translation: CASSYPSGRGVNEQFF.

The chain carries TRBV7-9 and TRBJ2-5, with D perhaps TRBD2 (6 bases). CDR1 and CDR2 from the germline V gene are SEHNR and FQNEAQ (reference sequence). Deletions cut 2 bases from V and 5 bases from J, with 12 bases between. The CDR3 totals 14 residues. The DNA of the CDR3 is TGTGCCAGCAGCTTAACGGGAGCTTGGGAGACCCAGTACTTC. Translating it yields CASSLTGAWETQYF.

The chain is built from TRBV30 and TRBJ2-7, with 10 bases lining up with TRBD2. CDR1 is GTSNPN, CDR2 SVGIG, per germline (reference sequence). The CDR3 covers 14 residues. With 1 base clipped from V and 2 bases from J, the junction kept 2 bases outside the gene matches. CDR3 sequence (DNA): TGTGCCTGGAGTGGGACTAGCGGTCCCTACGAGCAGTACTTC. It is translated as CAWSGTSGPYEQYF.

The rearrangement joins TRBV3-1 to TRBJ1-1; D remains ambiguous. Germline assignment: CDR1 LGHDT and CDR2 YNNKEL (reference sequence). Between the trimmed V and J ends, which lost 1 base and 6 bases, there was a span of 9 bases. This CDR3 comprises 13 residues. The CDR3 is CASSQVLASEAFF. The CDR3 nucleotides read TGTGCCAGCAGCCAAGTTTTGGCCTCTGAAGCTTTCTTT.

This clonotype was detected only a few times. This chain joins TRBV5-1 and TRBJ2-7, with D maybe TRBD1 (5 bases). Germline loops: CDR1 SGHRS, CDR2 YFSETQ. Trimming cost V 0 bases and J 4 bases, with 11 bases left between them. CDR3 length equals 14 residues. The CDR3 protein is CASSLARDSYEQYF. In DNA form, the CDR3 reads TGCGCCAGCAGCTTGGCCAGGGATAGTTACGAGCAGTACTTC.

V and J are TRBV20-1 and TRBJ1-5; tentative D call: TRBD1 (5 bases). Germline V gene lookup returns CDR1 DFQATT and CDR2 SNEGSKA (reference sequence). The CDR3 is 12 amino acids. V lost 4 bases and J 5 bases, leaving 9 bases between the germline ends. CDR3 DNA sequence: TGCAGTGCTATTGGGGGGGATCAGCCCCAGCATTTT. Protein sequence: CSAIGGDQPQHF.

The CDR3 nucleotides read TGCAGCGTTGCCCCCCTATCTATCTATGGCTACACCTTC. Translation gives CSVAPLSIYGYTF. The chain is built from TRBV29-1 and TRBJ1-2; D call uncertain. The CDR3 length is 13 residues. Germline loops: CDR1 SQVTM, CDR2 ANQGSEA. The germline V and J ends were trimmed by 4 bases and 4 bases, with 13 bases remaining between them.

This clonotype was counted between two and nine times. The V gene is TRBV7-9, the J gene TRBJ2-7; 8 nucleotides match TRBD1. The CDR3 is 12 residues long. CDR1 is SEHNR, CDR2 FQNEAQ, per germline (reference sequence). The V and J ends lost 4 bases and 6 bases, in that order; junction bases with no gene match: 2. The CDR3 bases are TGTGCCAGCAGCTACGGACAGGGCGAGCAGTACTTC. Translating it yields CASSYGQGEQYF. The full variable domain, rest sourced from reference TRBV7-9 and TRBJ2-7, is DTGVSQNPRHKITKRGQNVTFRCDPISEHNRLYWYRQTLGQGPEFLTYFQNEAQLEKSRLLSDRFSAERPKGSFSTLEIQRTEQGDSAMYLCASSYGQGEQYFGPGTRLTVT.

This chain connects TRBV6-2 or TRBV6-3 to TRBJ2-1, with D possibly TRBD2 on 6 matching bases. V was trimmed by 4 bases and J by 6 bases, leaving 19 bases between them. The germline V gene has CDR1 MNHEY and CDR2 SVGEGT. The length of the CDR3 is 16 residues. In nucleotides, the CDR3 is TGTGCCAGCAGTTCGATAGCGGACCTACTTGGCAATGAGCAGTTCTTC. It translates to CASSSIADLLGNEQFF.

As DNA, the CDR3 is TGTGCCAGCAGCCAAGCTACAGGGCACTATGGCTACACCTTC. Translation: CASSQATGHYGYTF. The chain combines TRBV3-1 with TRBJ1-2; TRBD1 might be the D (6 bases). Trimming took off 1 base at V and 3 bases at J, with 9 bases between the two ends. CDR1 LGHDT and CDR2 YNNKEL come from the germline V gene (reference sequence). The length of the CDR3 is 14 residues.

This chain connects TRBV24-1 to TRBJ1-5; TRBD1 aligns across 7 bases. V lost 3 bases, J lost 4 bases, and 5 bases stayed unmatched. Germline assignment: CDR1 KGHDR and CDR2 SFDVKD. The CDR3 sequence is 15 residues long. CDR3 residues: CATSDRQGSNQPQHF. CDR3 in DNA: TGTGCCACCAGTGATCGACAGGGATCTAATCAGCCCCAGCATTTT.

This chain connects TRBV3-1 to TRBJ1-1; D is unclear. The germline gives CDR1 LGHDT, CDR2 YNNKEL (reference sequence). The germline V and J ends were trimmed by 4 bases and 2 bases, with 11 bases remaining between them. This CDR3 is built from 14 residues. The CDR3, as DNA: TGTGCCAGCAGCCGCGGCGGAGCTAACACTGAAGCTTTCTTT. Translated: CASSRGGANTEAFF.

The V and J genes are TRBV6-2 or TRBV6-3 and TRBJ1-6, with D possibly TRBD1 on 6 matching bases. Germline CDR1 reads MNHEY; CDR2 reads SVGEGT. The CDR3 runs to 15 residues. The V gene lost 3 bases and the J gene lost 9 bases, with 15 bases spanning the gap. CDR3 DNA: TGTGCCAGCAGTTATTTCGACAGGTCGGGTTCACCCCTCCACTTT. Protein: CASSYFDRSGSPLHF.

This chain uses TRBV20-1 with TRBJ2-2; perhaps TRBD1 as D (7 bases). Trimming left V 8 bases short and J 6 bases short, with 13 bases between. The germline V gene has CDR1 DFQATT and CDR2 SNEGSKA (reference sequence). This CDR3 has 12 amino acids. The CDR3, as DNA: TGCAGTACAGGGGAGGCCGCCGGGGAGCTGTTTTTT. It specifies CSTGEAAGELFF.

The V gene is TRBV14, the J gene TRBJ1-6; no clear D gene. Trimming stripped 1 base from V and 10 bases from J, with 8 bases between. The CDR3 length is 13 residues. Germline values: CDR1 SGHDN, CDR2 FVKESK. CDR3 amino acids: CASSQVVESPLHF. Here the CDR3 DNA reads TGTGCCAGCAGCCAAGTTGTGGAATCACCCCTCCACTTT.

This clonotype was counted only a few times. The chain employs TRBV12-3 or TRBV12-4 and TRBJ2-5; possibly TRBD1 for D (5 bases). This CDR3 is built from 13 residues. The ends were cut back, 4 bases at V and 5 bases at J, with 11 bases in the middle. CDR3 coding DNA: TGTGCCAGCAGTTCCTTCCAGGGCGAGACCCAGTACTTC. This sequence encodes CASSSFQGETQYF.

A few counts support this clonotype. This chain links TRBV7-2 with TRBJ2-1; 8 nucleotides align to TRBD1. Trimming cost V 3 bases and J 10 bases; bases outside gene matches: 8. CDR1 is SGHTA, CDR2 FQGNSA, per germline. CDR3 length equals 14 residues. This CDR3 reads CASSLSQGAREQFF. In DNA, the CDR3 is TGTGCCAGCAGCTTGTCTCAGGGGGCAAGGGAGCAGTTCTTC.

In this sample, this clonotype turned up once. The rearrangement uses TRBV28 and TRBJ1-5; D not certain. The CDR3 loop spans 11 amino acids. The V gene's germline CDR1 is MDHEN and CDR2 SYDVKM. Trimming cost V 5 bases and J 9 bases, with 8 bases left between them. The CDR3 protein is CASSGYPPQHF. As DNA, the CDR3 is TGTGCCAGCAGTGGATATCCGCCCCAGCATTTT. Combining the CDR3 with reference TRBV28 and TRBJ1-5 gives the whole variable domain DVKVTQSSRYLVKRTGEKVFLECVQDMDHENMFWYRQDPGLGLRLIYFSYDVKMKEKGDIPEGYSVSREKKERFSLILESASTNQTSMYLCASSGYPPQHFGDGTRLSIL.